This TCR beta chain is drawn from a study of cytomegalovirus exposure and HLA in healthy donors. Turning to the study itself: In a later analysis, it was reported that the 110 or so validation repertoires had been produced on the same platform as the roughly 650 repertoires belonging to the first cohort.

As for this clone: What it recognizes is unknown.

Donors came from a validation cohort of fewer than 150 subjects, distinct from the first 666-subject cohort. V lost 0 bases and J 11 bases, leaving 19 bases between the germline ends. Germline V CDR1 and CDR2: GTSNPN, SVGIG (reference sequence). The CDR3 extends over 14 amino acids. Overall study findings and caveats: The study labeled approximately 150 TCR beta chains cytomegalovirus-associated. A later analysis found first-cohort TCR clusters tended to co-occur in the 130 or so validation repertoires.

Produced via immunoSEQ multiplex PCR; TCRdb's table is partial and in-frame only. Seen here are about 49,000 clones, 92% observed once, and the top ten hold over 1.1%. The specimen was PBMCs. The gene calls are TRBV30 and TRBJ1-1, with a tentative D call TRBD1 (6 bases). The receptor comes from a man aged 18 to 29 in good health and CMV-seronegative. CDR3 DNA: TGTGCCTGGAGTGTAGGGGGTCGGTCCACCAACGCTTTCTTT. Translation gives CAWSVGGRSTNAFF.